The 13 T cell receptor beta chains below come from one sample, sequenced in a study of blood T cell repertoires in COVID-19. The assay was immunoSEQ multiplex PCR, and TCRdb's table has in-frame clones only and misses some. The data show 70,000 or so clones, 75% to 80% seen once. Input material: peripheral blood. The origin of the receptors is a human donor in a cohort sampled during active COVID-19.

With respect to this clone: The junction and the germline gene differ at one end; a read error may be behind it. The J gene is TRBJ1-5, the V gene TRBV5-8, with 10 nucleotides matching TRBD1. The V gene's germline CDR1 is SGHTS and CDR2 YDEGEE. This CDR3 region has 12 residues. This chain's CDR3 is CASSPSGTGARF. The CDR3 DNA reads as TGTGCCAGCAGCCCCTCCGGGACAGGGGCCCGTTTT.

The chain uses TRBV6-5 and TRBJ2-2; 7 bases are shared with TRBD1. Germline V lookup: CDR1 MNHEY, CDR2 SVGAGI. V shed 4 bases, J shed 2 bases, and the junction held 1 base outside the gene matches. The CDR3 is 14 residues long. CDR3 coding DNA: TGTGCCAGCAGTTGGGACAGAAACACCGGGGAGCTGTTTTTT. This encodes CASSWDRNTGELFF.

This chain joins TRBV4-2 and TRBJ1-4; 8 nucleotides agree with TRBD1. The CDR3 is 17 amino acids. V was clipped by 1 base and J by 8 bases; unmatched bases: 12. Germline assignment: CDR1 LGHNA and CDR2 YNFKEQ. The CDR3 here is CASSQAQGAGRGEKLFF. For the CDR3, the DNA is TGTGCCAGCAGCCAAGCTCAGGGGGCGGGTCGAGGAGAAAAACTGTTTTTT.

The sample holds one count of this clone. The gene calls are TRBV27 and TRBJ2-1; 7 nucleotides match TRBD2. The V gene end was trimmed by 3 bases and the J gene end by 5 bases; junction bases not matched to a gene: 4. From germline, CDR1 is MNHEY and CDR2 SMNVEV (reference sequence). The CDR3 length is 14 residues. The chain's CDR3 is CASSLTSRDNEQFF. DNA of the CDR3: TGTGCCAGCAGTTTGACTAGCCGAGACAATGAGCAGTTCTTC.

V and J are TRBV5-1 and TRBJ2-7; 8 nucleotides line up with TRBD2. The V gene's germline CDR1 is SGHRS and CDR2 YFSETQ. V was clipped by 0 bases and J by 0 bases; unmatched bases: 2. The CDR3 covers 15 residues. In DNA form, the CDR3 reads TGCGCCAGCAGCTTGGGCGGGAGGCCCTCCTACGAGCAGTACTTC. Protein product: CASSLGGRPSYEQYF.

CDR3 in DNA: TGCGCCAGCAGCTTGGCCGTGGGTAGGTCAGGAGGGGTCGAGCAGTACTTC. It is translated as CASSLAVGRSGGVEQYF. The chain couples TRBV5-1 to TRBJ2-7, with a possible D match to TRBD2 (6 bases). This CDR3 is 17 amino acids long. The germline CDR1 and CDR2 sequences are SGHRS and YFSETQ. V was shortened by 0 bases and J by 6 bases, with 22 bases between the two germline ends.

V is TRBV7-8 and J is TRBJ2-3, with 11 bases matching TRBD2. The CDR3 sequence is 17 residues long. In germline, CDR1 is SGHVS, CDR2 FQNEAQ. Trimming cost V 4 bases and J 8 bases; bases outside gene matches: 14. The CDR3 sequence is CASSSRTSGQPRGTQYF. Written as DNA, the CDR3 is TGTGCCAGCAGCTCCCGGACTAGCGGGCAACCACGGGGTACGCAGTATTTT. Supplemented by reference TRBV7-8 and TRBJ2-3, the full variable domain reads GAGVSQSPRYKVAKRGQDVALRCDPISGHVSLFWYQQALGQGPEFLTYFQNEAQLDKSGLPSDRFFAERPEGSVSTLKIQRTQQEDSAVYLCASSSRTSGQPRGTQYFGPGTRLTVL.

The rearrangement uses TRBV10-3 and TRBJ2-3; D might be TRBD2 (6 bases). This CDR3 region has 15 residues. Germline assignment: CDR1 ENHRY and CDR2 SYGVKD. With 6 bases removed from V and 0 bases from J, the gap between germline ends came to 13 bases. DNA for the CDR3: TGTGCCATCAGAAGAGAGGGGACTAGCACAGATACGCAGTATTTT. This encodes CAIRREGTSTDTQYF.

CDR3 region: CASSPQGPLPSNYGYTF. CDR3 coding DNA: TGCGCCAGCAGCCCACAGGGCCCCCTTCCCTCGAACTATGGCTACACCTTC. This rearrangement joins TRBV5-1 to TRBJ1-2; D might be TRBD1 (6 bases). Germline CDR1 reads SGHRS; CDR2 reads YFSETQ. The CDR3 consists of 17 residues. With 4 bases removed from V and 2 bases from J, the gap between germline ends came to 21 bases.

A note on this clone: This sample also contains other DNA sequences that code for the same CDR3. The CDR3 DNA sequence: TGTGCCAGCAGCTTAAGGGACAACTCCTACGAGCAGTACTTC. Encoded protein: CASSLRDNSYEQYF. The V call is TRBV7-9, the J call TRBJ2-7; D may be TRBD1 (6 bases). Looked up from germline, CDR1 is SEHNR and CDR2 is FQNEAQ (reference sequence). V was shortened by 2 bases and J by 0 bases, with 8 bases between the two germline ends. CDR3 size: 14 residues.

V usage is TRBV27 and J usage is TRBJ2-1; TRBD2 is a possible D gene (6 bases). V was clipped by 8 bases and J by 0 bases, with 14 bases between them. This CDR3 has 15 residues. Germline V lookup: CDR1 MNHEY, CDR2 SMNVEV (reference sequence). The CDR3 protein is CASGSGGSSYNEQFF. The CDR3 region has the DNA TGTGCCAGCGGATCCGGGGGAAGCTCCTACAATGAGCAGTTCTTC.

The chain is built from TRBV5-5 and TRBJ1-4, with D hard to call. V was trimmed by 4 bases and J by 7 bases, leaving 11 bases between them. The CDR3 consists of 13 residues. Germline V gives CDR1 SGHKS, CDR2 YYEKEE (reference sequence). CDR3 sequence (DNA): TGTGCCAGCAGCCTCGCGGGGAGTGAAAAACTGTTTTTT. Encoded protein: CASSLAGSEKLFF.

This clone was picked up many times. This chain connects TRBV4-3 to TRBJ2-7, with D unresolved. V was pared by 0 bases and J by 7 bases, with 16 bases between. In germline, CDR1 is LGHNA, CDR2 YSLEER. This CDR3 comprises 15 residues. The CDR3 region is CASSQDFSVGWEQYF. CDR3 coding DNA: TGCGCCAGCAGCCAAGACTTCTCCGTCGGGTGGGAGCAGTACTTC.